The rows below give T cell receptor beta chains drawn from one sample of a study of shared clonotypes between healthy human individuals. Clones were read by immunoSEQ multiplex PCR, and TCRdb kept only the in-frame ones, dropping some. The sample carries under 650,000 clones, around 96% recorded once. Sequencing was done on a sample of naive CD4+ T cells sorted from blood. Receptors were obtained from a woman aged 25 to 39 in good health. CDR3s include the opening cysteine and the closing phenylalanine or tryptophan. D genes are given only for firm matches. Clone size is not always given. Where it is, it says once, few, many or a class for expanded clones.

j_call v_call d_call clone_size cdr3_nt cdr3_aa
TRBJ1-3 TRBV18 - - TGTGCCAGCTCACCACCGATGGGCCTGACCTCTGGAAACACCATATATTTT CASSPPMGLTSGNTIYF
TRBJ2-7 TRBV28 TRBD1 - TGTGCCAGCAGTTTATCACCCCATCAACAGGGGAGCGAGCAGTACTTC CASSLSPHQQGSEQYF
TRBJ2-1 TRBV10-3 - - TGTGCCATCAGTGATGGGGCCCACAATGAGCAGTTCTTC CAISDGAHNEQFF
TRBJ1-1 TRBV5-5 - - TGTGCCAGCAGCTTGGTGCAGCAAGTTGAAGCTTTCTTT CASSLVQQVEAFF
TRBJ2-7 TRBV5-1 TRBD2 - TGCGCCAGCAGCTTGGTGGGGTTAGCGGGAGGTTCCTCCTACGAGCAGTACTTC CASSLVGLAGGSSYEQYF
TRBJ1-5 TRBV5-1 - - TGCGCCAGCAGCTTGTTAGGGCAAAATCAGCCCCAGCATTTT CASSLLGQNQPQHF
TRBJ2-4 TRBV7-2 - - TGTGCCAGCAGCTTACGCGGCGGGGCCATGAGAAACATTCAGTACTTC CASSLRGGAMRNIQYF
TRBJ1-1 TRBV6-5 - - TGTGCCAGCAGTCCCTTGACGGAGAACACTGAAGCTTTCTTT CASSPLTENTEAFF
TRBJ2-3 TRBV19 - - TGTGCCAGTAGATCAGGGCTTAACACAGATACGCAGTATTTT CASRSGLNTDTQYF
TRBJ2-1 TRBV5-1 - - TGCGCCAGCAGCTTGGGAGTGAGCTCCTACAATGAGCAGTTCTTC CASSLGVSSYNEQFF
TRBJ1-5 TRBV7-2 - - TGTGCCAGCAGCTTAGTGAGTTATAGCAATCAGCCCCAGCATTTT CASSLVSYSNQPQHF
TRBJ1-6 TRBV27 TRBD1 - TGTGCCAGCAGTTTATTTGGGACAGGAGATTCACCCCTCCACTTT CASSLFGTGDSPLHF
TRBJ2-5 TRBV28 TRBD2 once TGTGCCAGCAGACTACCAGCCACCGGGACTAGCGGGTTAAACTTC CASRLPATGTSGLNF
TRBJ1-4 TRBV7-9 - once TGTGCCAGCAGTCTACAGGGAAGGGGGGAAAAACTGTTTTTT CASSLQGRGEKLFF
TRBJ2-3 TRBV7-9 - - TGTGCCAGCAGCTTAGGCCGATCGGGACTCACTACAGATACGCAGTATTTT CASSLGRSGLTTDTQYF
TRBJ2-1 TRBV7-9 TRBD2 - TGTGCCAGCAGCTTTCTTAGTAGCGGGAGGGCCTATGAGCAGTTCTTC CASSFLSSGRAYEQFF
TRBJ2-5 TRBV25-1 - - TGTGCCAGCAGCTCCCACGGAGGGCAGGGATCATTGGAGACCCAGTACTTC CASSSHGGQGSLETQYF
TRBJ1-5 TRBV2 TRBD1 - TGTGCCAGCAGTCGCAGGGGGAGAGGCAATCAGCCCCAGCATTTT CASSRRGRGNQPQHF
TRBJ1-5 TRBV6-1 - - TGTGCCATCAAGACGATGAGCAATCAGCCCCAGCATTTT CAIKTMSNQPQHF
TRBJ2-7 TRBV2 TRBD2 - TGTGCCAGCAGACCCGGACTAGCGGCACCACCGTACTTC CASRPGLAAPPYF
TRBJ1-3 TRBV19 - - TGTGCCAGTAGTATAGATCGGGTTGGAAACACCATATATTTT CASSIDRVGNTIYF